These 12 T cell receptor beta chains share one sample of origin, sequenced in a study of response to subunit inactivated influenza vaccine. TCRdb ran MiXCR on the RT-PCR reads and lists one entry per CDR3 protein. The data show about 570,000 distinct CDR3 sequences, with about 10% seen just once and 8% to 13% held by the top ten. Another study also made use of these data, one on T cells expressing NK-cell markers. That work states: With UMIs, 5'RACE template switching was used to make TCR beta cDNA.

The specimen comprised PBMCs from blood, sampled on the day of vaccination. These receptors were obtained from a man aged 45 to 65 who received an inactivated influenza vaccine.

V usage is TRBV18 and J usage is TRBJ1-1; tentative D call: TRBD1 (6 bases). CDR1 KGHSH and CDR2 LQKENI come from the germline V gene. The CDR3 length is 22 residues. V gave up 0 bases and J gave up 2 bases, with 31 bases separating them. CDR3 residues: CASSPPVGQGRFLSTINTEAFF. For the CDR3, the DNA is TGTGCCAGCTCACCACCAGTTGGGCAGGGGCGTTTTTTGTCGACAATTAACACTGAAGCTTTCTTT.

The rearrangement uses TRBV5-1 and TRBJ2-1; possibly TRBD1 for D (6 bases). V was pared by 4 bases and J by 7 bases, with 27 bases between. The CDR3 has 18 residues. Germline loops: CDR1 SGHRS, CDR2 YFSETQ. CDR3 bases: TGCGCCAGCAGCCCCTACCCGGGGCGGGTGGGGGCTGGAAATGAGCAGTTCTTC. Protein product: CASSPYPGRVGAGNEQFF. The full variable domain, completed using reference TRBV5-1 and TRBJ2-1, is KAGVTQTPRYLIKTRGQQVTLSCSPISGHRSVSWYQQTPGQGLQFLFEYFSETQRNKGNFPGRFSGRQFSNSRSEMNVSTLELGDSALYLCASSPYPGRVGAGNEQFFGPGTRLTVL.

This clonotype was seen a handful of times. The chain has TRBV6-5 and TRBJ2-1; D unresolved. From germline, CDR1 is MNHEY and CDR2 SVGAGI. This CDR3 contains 13 residues. Trimming shortened V by 4 bases and J by 4 bases, and 8 bases separated the two germline ends. CDR3 sequence (DNA): TGTGCCAGCAGTTGGACCCGATACAATGAGCAGTTCTTC. Protein product: CASSWTRYNEQFF.

The chain couples TRBV6-2 or TRBV6-3 to TRBJ2-5; 10 nucleotides agree with TRBD1. Germline CDR1 and CDR2: MNHEY and SVGEGT. The CDR3 covers 18 residues. Trimming cost V 4 bases and J 1 base; bases outside gene matches: 12. CDR3 loop: CASSFGPGTGVIQETQYF. Written as DNA, the CDR3 is TGTGCCAGCAGTTTCGGACCCGGGACAGGGGTAATCCAAGAGACCCAGTACTTC.

This clonotype occurred many times. The chain is built from TRBV9 and TRBJ2-1; TRBD2 agrees at 11 bases. V trimming: 0 bases; J trimming: 2 bases; junction bases outside the gene matches: 4. Germline CDR1 and CDR2: SGDLS and YYNGEE. CDR3 size: 17 residues. The CDR3 DNA sequence: TGTGCCAGCAGCGTAGAACTAGCGGGAGCCACCTACAATGAGCAGTTCTTC. Encoded protein: CASSVELAGATYNEQFF.

This clonotype was recorded at least ten times. The chain carries TRBV7-2 and TRBJ2-5; 7 bases map to TRBD1. Losses at the gene ends were 4 bases for V and 4 bases for J; bases not matched to a gene: 9. The CDR3 sequence is 15 residues long. Germline assignment: CDR1 SGHTA and CDR2 FQGNSA. The CDR3 reads CASSYYRGSLETQYF. Written as DNA, the CDR3 is TGTGCCAGCAGCTACTACAGGGGTTCTCTAGAGACCCAGTACTTC. The whole variable domain, remainder taken from reference TRBV7-2 and TRBJ2-5, is GAGVSQSPSNKVTEKGKDVELRCDPISGHTALYWYRQSLGQGLEFLIYFQGNSAPDKSGLPSDRFSAERTGGSVSTLTIQRTQQEDSAVYLCASSYYRGSLETQYFGPGTRLLVL.

Only a few counts were recorded for this clonotype. The gene calls are TRBV6-2 or TRBV6-3 and TRBJ2-3, with TRBD2 as a possible D gene (7 bases). The germline CDR1 and CDR2 sequences are MNHEY and SVGEGT. The V end was cut by 0 bases, the J end by 3 bases, with 16 bases between. CDR3 length equals 17 residues. The CDR3 bases are TGTGCCAGCAGTTACTCGATGCGGCGGGGGCCGACAGATACGCAGTATTTT. Protein sequence: CASSYSMRRGPTDTQYF.

This clonotype was found a few times. J is TRBJ1-1 and V is TRBV6-4; TRBD1 aligns across 11 bases. The CDR3 extends over 15 amino acids. CDR1 and CDR2 (germline): MRHNA, SNTAGT. With V trimmed by 6 bases and J by 1 base, 4 bases remained unmatched. DNA for the CDR3: TGTGCCAGCAGCCGTGGGACAGGGGGGAACACTGAAGCTTTCTTT. Translating gives CASSRGTGGNTEAFF.

On this clonotype: A much larger clone differs from this one at a single base, so this may be a read error. The V call is TRBV29-1, the J call TRBJ1-5; 7 bases line up with TRBD1. Germline CDR1 SQVTM, CDR2 ANQGSEA. This CDR3 comprises 14 residues. CDR3 residues: CNVEADREDQPQHF. The CDR3 DNA reads TGCAACGTTGAAGCTGACAGGGAGGATCAGCCCCAGCATTTT.

This clonotype has a handful of counts. The chain recombines TRBV4-1 with TRBJ2-5, with 7 bases lining up with TRBD2. Germline CDR1 and CDR2: MGHRA and YSYEKL. CDR3 length: 16 residues. Trimming took 0 bases from V and 9 from J; bases not matched to a gene: 13. The CDR3 loop reads CASSQDIRVSSGAQYF. CDR3 coding DNA: TGCGCCAGCAGCCAAGATATAAGGGTTAGCAGCGGGGCCCAGTACTTC.

This clonotype was counted between two and nine times. The genes are TRBV7-6 and TRBJ2-6, with D possibly TRBD2 on 5 matching bases. The CDR3 loop spans 15 amino acids. Per the germline V gene, CDR1 is SGHVS and CDR2 is FNYEAQ. The germline V and J ends were trimmed by 5 bases and 0 bases, with 8 bases remaining between them. CDR3 loop: CASSIRGSGANVLTF. CDR3 bases: TGTGCCAGCAGCATCCGGGGCTCTGGGGCCAACGTCCTGACTTTC.

This clonotype was observed a few times. The V gene is TRBV3-1, the J gene TRBJ2-7; a possible D gene is TRBD1 (5 bases). CDR3 length equals 14 residues. Trimming removed 3 bases from V and 6 bases from J, with 15 bases in between. From germline, CDR1 is LGHDT and CDR2 YNNKEL (reference sequence). The DNA for the CDR3 is TGTGCCAGCAGCCACCTAGGAACAGGAGCCGAGCAGTACTTC. It is translated as CASSHLGTGAEQYF.